This T cell receptor beta chain stems from a study of blood T cell repertoires in COVID-19. Whole-study context: The analysed material was cDNA or gDNA that came from T cells, B-cell-depleted T cells, or PBMCs.

V was pared by 3 bases and J by 5 bases, with 8 bases of the junction left unmatched. The CDR3 totals 15 residues. CDR1 and CDR2 from the germline V gene are SGHRS and YFSETQ. The protocol was immunoSEQ multiplex PCR, while the TCRdb copy is restricted to in-frame clones and leaves out a portion. The profile covers about 67,000 clones, with approximately 79% appearing a single time and roughly 6% taken by the ten largest. A single count supports this clone. The receptor was derived from a woman between 55 and 75 years old with acute or convalescent COVID-19. The chain couples TRBV5-1 to TRBJ1-2; 9 bases map to TRBD1. Sequencing used peripheral blood. In nucleotides, the CDR3 is TGCGCCAGCAGCTCCGGGACAGGGAGAGCTTATGGCTACACCTTC. Amino acid sequence: CASSSGTGRAYGYTF.